This TCR beta chain was documented in a study of Ad26.COV2.S vaccination and SARS-CoV-2 variants. Per germline, CDR1 SGHTA and CDR2 FQGNSA. This CDR3 region has 15 residues. With 2 bases clipped from V and 5 bases from J, the junction kept 6 bases outside the gene matches. Here immunoSEQ multiplex PCR was the method, and the copy in TCRdb shows in-frame clones only, minus some. Here the sample spans approximately 350,000 clones, 83% being singletons. The treatment is: roughly 18 received Ad26.COV2.S at low or high dose, single or two shots; several received placebo; per-sample allocation not given. Sampling occurred on day 63 after the first vaccine or placebo injection. Its platform was an Ad26 vector, and its expressed antigen was Wuhan-strain SARS-CoV-2 spike.

The sample consisted of peripheral blood, taken in a trial of Ad26.COV2.S vaccine versus placebo. The chain links TRBV7-2 to TRBJ2-5, with TRBD2 matching over 9 bases. The TCR originated in a person aged 18-65 years who received the Ad26.COV2.S COVID-19 vaccine or a placebo. This CDR3 reads CASSLQSSGVETQYF. In DNA form, the CDR3 reads TGTGCCAGCAGCTTACAATCTAGCGGGGTTGAGACCCAGTACTTC.